The clone carrying this T cell receptor (beta chain) was detected many times. A single record per CDR3 protein comes from TCRdb applying MiXCR to the 5' RACE reads. This sample has about 520,000 distinct CDR3 sequences, with roughly 21% found just once. The data were obtained in a study of identical twins. V dropped 1 base and J dropped 0 bases, with 10 bases sitting between them. The CDR3 totals 15 residues. The V gene's germline CDR1 is DFQATT and CDR2 SNEGSKA (reference sequence). The sample was also linked to a second study, of T cells expressing NK-cell markers. That paper states: With an anti-gamma-delta TCR antibody, sorting in several experiments was kept to alpha-beta TCR T cells. Specificity for HCMV among expanded NKG2C+ T cell clones was not established.

The sequence derives from a woman aged 18-29 years in good health. The genes are TRBV20-1 and TRBJ2-4, with D unclear. The sequencing sample was made of CD4+ T cells sorted from blood. CDR3 sequence (DNA): TGCAGTGCTAGAGGGCTAGACCTAGCCAAAAACATTCAGTACTTC. It yields the protein CSARGLDLAKNIQYF.